This T cell receptor beta chain derives from a study of blood T cell repertoires in COVID-19. Original methodology: Estimates of nucleated cell counts were drawn from the amplification of reference gene primers. Profiling relied on immunoSEQ multiplex PCR, and the TCRdb table lists in-frame clones only, not all of them. The V and J calls and clone size are taken from that table; D and trimming were inferred from the DNA. The data show 35,000 to 50,000 clones, 82% seen once. Trimming stripped 4 bases from V and 0 bases from J, with 7 bases between. The CDR3 has 14 residues. Germline V gene data show CDR1 as LNHDA and CDR2 as SQIVND (reference sequence).

The V gene is TRBV19, the J gene TRBJ1-3; D is undetermined. This clonotype was obtained from a woman aged 70-85 years with acute or convalescent COVID-19. The sample was peripheral blood. CDR3 in amino acids: CASSRGISGNTIYF. The CDR3 coding sequence is TGTGCCAGTAGTAGAGGGATCTCTGGAAACACCATATATTTT.